This section outlines one T cell receptor beta chain sequence together with its context. No antigen is known for it. This sample was included in a study of post-analysis software for immune sequencing data. Across the study: There were relapsing-remitting, secondary progressive and progressive-relapsing multiple sclerosis among the disease courses included.

The study's findings and limits: Normalized Chao1 diversity was significantly lower in multiple sclerosis patients than in controls. Roughly 5 TRBV segments occurring more often in patients than controls included TRBV5-6, TRBV5-1 and TRBV20-1. F measure clustering grouped samples strongly by preparation batch.

CDR3 length: 14 amino acids. CDR1 is KGHSH and CDR2 is LQKENI in the germline V gene. V lost 6 bases, J lost 6 bases, and 12 bases lay in between. Unique molecular identifiers featured in each of the TCR beta cDNA libraries. Yield was roughly 500,000 cDNA molecules from roughly 0.93 to 9.6 million T cells. MiXCR was run by TCRdb on the PCR reads, yielding one entry per CDR3 protein. The repertoire consists of approximately 360,000 distinct CDR3 sequences, with less than 35% occurring once and the leading ten covering 13%. V gene TRBV18 combines with J gene TRBJ1-6; D gene unclear. The TCR comes from a girl between 10 and 17 years old with multiple sclerosis. The specimen was blood. CDR3 in amino acids: CASSPDLSNSPLHF. DNA for the CDR3: TGTGCCAGCTCGCCAGACCTAAGTAATTCACCCCTCCACTTT.